The sequence of this T cell receptor beta chain was determined in a study of shared clonotypes between healthy human individuals. Method: immunoSEQ multiplex PCR; TCRdb's copy keeps in-frame clones and lacks some. This sample has some 630,000 clones, with 96% found just once. The naive CD8 subset, CD45RO-negative cells positively selected for CCR7, excluded terminally differentiated effector memory CD45RA+ cells. J gave up 6 bases and V 2 bases, and 6 bases lay outside the gene matches. Germline loops: CDR1 SGHTA, CDR2 FQGTGA. The CDR3 covers 15 residues. This clonotype was sampled from a woman aged 25 to 39 in good health. Sample: naive CD8+ T cells sorted from blood. The chain has TRBV7-3 and TRBJ2-1; 8 positions agree with TRBD1. CDR3 coding DNA: TGTGCCAGCAGCTTAGTCACAGGGGGTCGCAATGAGCAGTTCTTC. This sequence encodes CASSLVTGGRNEQFF.